The 9 T cell receptor beta chains listed next were all sequenced from one sample in a study of T cells expressing NK-cell markers. Following a re-call of the 5' RACE reads, TCRdb has one entry per CDR3 protein and lacks DNA. This sample's clone table lists 440,000 or so distinct CDR3 sequences. Sequencing was performed on blood T cells: a sorted CD56 or NKG2C T cell subset, CD4+ or CD8+ T cells, or bulk PBMC T cells (not recorded which). These receptors were collected from a woman between 18 and 69 years old in good health.

V usage is TRBV10-3 and J usage is TRBJ2-3; checking the TCRdb D call of TRBD2 is not possible without DNA. Germline loops: CDR1 ENHRY, CDR2 SYGVKD. The CDR3 contains 17 residues. The CDR3 sequence: CAISESVTSGARDTQYF.

CDR3 region: CASSPLLGRGGEQYF. The rearrangement uses TRBV5-1 and TRBJ2-7; as DNA is missing, the TRBD2 call by TCRdb cannot be tested. The V gene's germline CDR1 is SGHRS and CDR2 YFSETQ. This CDR3 has 15 residues.

The V call is TRBV27, the J call TRBJ2-2. The CDR3 loop spans 14 amino acids. The germline gives CDR1 MNHEY, CDR2 SMNVEV (reference sequence). CDR3 in amino acids: CASSLTGNAGELFF.

The chain employs TRBV5-1 and TRBJ2-1; the TCRdb D gene call, TRBD2, has no DNA to confirm it. This CDR3 has 19 residues. The germline V gene encodes CDR1 SGHRS and CDR2 YFSETQ. CDR3 amino acids: CASSLDARLAGSSYNEQFF.

The rearrangement joins TRBV29-1 to TRBJ2-7; TCRdb indicates TRBD1, and absent DNA this call remains unverified. Germline CDR1 and CDR2: SQVTM and ANQGSEA. The CDR3 spans 11 residues. The CDR3 sequence: CSVRTAYEQYF.

V is TRBV6-1 and J is TRBJ2-1. Per the germline V gene, CDR1 is MNHNS and CDR2 is SASEGT. This CDR3 region has 15 residues. This CDR3 is CASSKAESSYNEQFF.

The chain links TRBV15 to TRBJ1-1; TCRdb lists TRBD1, though no DNA is available to test this call. Germline V CDR1 and CDR2: LNHNV, YYDKDF (reference sequence). The CDR3 loop spans 16 amino acids. This CDR3 reads CATSRVRGVGYTEAFF.

The chain has TRBV11-2 and TRBJ1-1. This CDR3 contains 12 residues. Germline V lookup: CDR1 SGHAT, CDR2 FQNNGV. CDR3 in amino acids: CASSLDLGEAFF.

This chain links TRBV11-1 with TRBJ2-1; TCRdb outputs TRBD2, but without DNA this stays unchecked. This CDR3 has 18 residues. The germline gives CDR1 SGHAT, CDR2 FQDESV (reference sequence). CDR3 protein: CASSPGLAGPSSYNEQFF.